This T cell receptor (beta chain) was obtained from a study of blood T cell repertoires in COVID-19 (dated by TCRdb to the early 2020s). The study in broad terms: Collaborator samples came from the United States, Italy and Spain and covered acute and convalescent phases of COVID-19. The repertoires were released in a freely available public database meant as a resource for research on the immune response to SARS-CoV-2. The dataset comprised deeply sampled blood TCRbeta repertoires from subjects exposed to, actively infected with, or recovered from COVID-19. The samples were drawn from two sources: the first 160 participants of the ongoing ImmuneRACE study, and fewer than 1,500 subjects contributed by 6 global collaborators. The prospective study material was composed of cDNA or gDNA derived from T cells, B-cell-depleted T cells, or PBMCs. Where HLA class I and class II types were available, the types were taken from metadata supplied by the sample provider, not from assay-based typing. Nearly every sample came with metadata listing a de-identified subject ID, COVID-19 status, age in years and sex. Study-level results and caveats: Clinical and demographic metadata were provided uncurated, with the amount varying by source and participant.

TCRbeta CDR3 regions were amplified from genomic DNA using the immunoSEQ Assay, a bias-controlled multiplex PCR. In the authors' own workflow: The number of nucleated cells in each sample was estimated by amplification of reference gene primers within the assay. Sequence reads were collapsed and filtered to measure the absolute abundance of every unique TCRbeta CDR3 rearrangement. Productive Simpson clonality was computed per sample as the square root of Simpson's diversity index over productive rearrangements. Held by TCRdb, this immuneACCESS table contains in-frame sequences only and omits some clones. Under half of the omission traces to an unresolved V gene where checked; the cause of the rest is unknown. V, J and clone size are taken as reported in that table, and D and trimming were inferred from the DNA itself. Across this sample there are 130,000 to 150,000 clones, with approximately 85% seen only once. Clones ranked in the top ten supply more than 7.5% of the sample.

Notes on this clone: It lacks a known antigen. Base qualities are not provided; no much larger clone lies one nucleotide away.

One collaborating source in Seattle enrolled patients during active infection and followed them longitudinally through the course of disease. Whole blood was collected in K2EDTA tubes by collaborating institutions according to the institutions' own protocols. For TCRbeta analysis, collaborator samples were shipped as frozen whole blood, as isolated PBMCs, or as DNA extracted from either sample type. There are 12 amino acids in the CDR3, from cysteine to phenylalanine inclusive. Only the CDR3 DNA is retained, 36 bases long and in frame from the first base. Based on the germline V gene, the CDR1 and CDR2 sequences are LGHNT and FRNRAP. The trim is 3 bases for V and 4 bases for J, with a gap of 6 bases between the germline ends.

The receptor was derived from a woman aged 55-70 years with COVID-19, enrolled during active disease. Sequencing input: peripheral blood. The rearranged chain carries TRBV12-5 and TRBJ1-2, with no confidently assigned D gene. The DNA sequence is as follows: TGTGCTAGTGGTTTCATCGGCTATGGCTACACCTTC. It codes for CASGFIGYGYTF.